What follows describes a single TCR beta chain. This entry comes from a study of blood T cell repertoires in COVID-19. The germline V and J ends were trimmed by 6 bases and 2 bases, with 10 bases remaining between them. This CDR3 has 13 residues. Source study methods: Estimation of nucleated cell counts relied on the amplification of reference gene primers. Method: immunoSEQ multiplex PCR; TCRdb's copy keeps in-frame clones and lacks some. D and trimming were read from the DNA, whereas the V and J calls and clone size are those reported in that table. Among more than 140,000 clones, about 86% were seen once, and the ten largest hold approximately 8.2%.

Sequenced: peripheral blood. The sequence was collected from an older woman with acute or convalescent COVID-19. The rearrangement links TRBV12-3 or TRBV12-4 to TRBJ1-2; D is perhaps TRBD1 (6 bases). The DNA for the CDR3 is TGTGCCAGCAGCCGGACAGAGAACTATGGCTACACCTTC. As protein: CASSRTENYGYTF.